Shown below are 13 T cell receptor beta chains from a single sample sequenced in a study of cytotoxic CD8 clonotypes in ibrutinib-treated CLL. Generated by immunoSEQ multiplex PCR, the TCRdb table keeps only in-frame clones and is missing some. The sample records some 26,000 clones, about 82% being singletons. Here the sequenced sample was PBMCs, taken after 24 months of ibrutinib treatment. The receptors were sampled from a human donor with chronic lymphocytic leukemia.

The V call is TRBV10-3, the J call TRBJ2-5; D is unclear. From germline, CDR1 is ENHRY and CDR2 SYGVKD. CDR3 length: 12 amino acids. The V and J ends lost 3 bases and 5 bases respectively, with 7 bases between them. As DNA, the CDR3 is TGTGCCATCAGTGACGGGCGGGAGACCCAGTACTTC. Its protein is CAISDGRETQYF.

The chain is built from TRBV5-1 and TRBJ1-3; no reliable D call. The V end was cut by 0 bases, the J end by 6 bases, with 13 bases between. The CDR3 runs 15 residues. Looked up from germline, CDR1 is SGHRS and CDR2 is YFSETQ. For the CDR3, the DNA is TGCGCCAGCAGCTTGGACAGCGCCAGTCAAAACACCATATATTTT. It specifies CASSLDSASQNTIYF.

In its sample, this clone was seen once. The chain links TRBV10-3 to TRBJ2-3; no firm D call. V lost 9 bases, J lost 6 bases, and 19 bases lay in between. Germline CDR1 and CDR2: ENHRY and SYGVKD. CDR3 length: 14 residues. Here the CDR3 reads CAITNGGIVDTQYF. The CDR3, as DNA: TGTGCCATTACGAATGGTGGAATTGTCGATACGCAGTATTTT.

The chain joins TRBV5-4 to TRBJ2-7; 13 nucleotides match TRBD2. Germline CDR1 is SGHNT and CDR2 is YYREEE (reference sequence). After removal of 4 bases from V and 2 bases from J, the junction contained 3 bases not matched to a gene. The CDR3 is 15 residues long. CDR3: CASSPGTSGTYEQYF. CDR3 DNA: TGTGCCAGCAGCCCTGGGACTAGCGGGACCTACGAGCAGTACTTC.

The chain carries TRBV5-6 and TRBJ2-5; D unresolved. In germline, CDR1 is SGHDT, CDR2 YYEEEE. CDR3 length: 14 amino acids. V lost 0 bases and J 3 bases, leaving 9 bases between the germline ends. CDR3 loop: CASSLAGWKETQYF. DNA of the CDR3: TGTGCCAGCAGCTTGGCCGGCTGGAAAGAGACCCAGTACTTC. The full variable domain, with the rest looked up from reference TRBV5-6 and TRBJ2-5, is DAGVTQSPTHLIKTRGQQVTLRCSPKSGHDTVSWYQQALGQGPQFIFQYYEEEERQRGNFPDRFSGHQFPNYSSELNVNALLLGDSALYLCASSLAGWKETQYFGPGTRLLVL.

The chain joins TRBV5-4 to TRBJ2-1; D gene uncertain. Germline loops: CDR1 SGHNT, CDR2 YYREEE (reference sequence). The CDR3 is 13 residues long. Trimming took off 0 bases at V and 6 bases at J, with 7 bases between the two ends. The CDR3 here is CASSLGRVNEQFF. CDR3 nucleotides: TGTGCCAGCAGCTTGGGTAGGGTCAATGAGCAGTTCTTC.

This chain joins TRBV11-3 and TRBJ2-3; TRBD2 agrees at 7 bases. The trim removed 1 base at V and 8 bases at J, leaving 6 bases unmatched. CDR1 and CDR2 from the germline V gene are SGHNT and YENEEA. CDR3 length equals 14 residues. The CDR3 DNA follows: TGTGCCAGCAGCTTAGGCGGACTAGAGACTACGCAGTATTTT. It yields the protein CASSLGGLETTQYF. Full variable domain (missing parts from reference TRBV11-3 and TRBJ2-3): EAGVVQSPRYKIIEKKQPVAFWCNPISGHNTLYWYLQNLGQGPELLIRYENEEAVDDSQLPKDRFSAERLKGVDSTLKIQPAELGDSAVYLCASSLGGLETTQYFGPGTRLTVL.

The V and J genes are TRBV2 and TRBJ1-4; D gene ambiguous. The CDR3 consists of 14 residues. Germline loops: CDR1 SNHLY, CDR2 FYNNEI. V lost 3 bases, J lost 0 bases, and 5 bases lay in between. The CDR3: CASSETTTNEKLFF. CDR3 nucleotide sequence: TGTGCCAGCAGTGAGACAACAACTAATGAAAAACTGTTTTTT.

The J gene is TRBJ2-5, the V gene TRBV18; TRBD1 matches 7 bases. The germline V gene has CDR1 KGHSH and CDR2 LQKENI. V was pared by 0 bases and J by 5 bases, with 6 bases of the junction left unmatched. The CDR3 has 15 amino acids. In DNA, the CDR3 is TGTGCCAGCTCACCACCAGGGGGCTATGGGGAGACCCAGTACTTC. Amino acid sequence: CASSPPGGYGETQYF.

V is TRBV5-6 and J is TRBJ1-6, with TRBD1 as a possible D gene (6 bases). The germline V gene encodes CDR1 SGHDT and CDR2 YYEEEE. V lost 4 bases and J 4 bases, leaving 9 bases between the germline ends. The CDR3 runs 14 residues. CDR3 residues: CASSIGQYNSPLHF. CDR3 coding DNA: TGTGCCAGCAGCATAGGACAGTATAATTCACCCCTCCACTTT.

V gene TRBV9 combines with J gene TRBJ2-2; 8 nucleotides line up with TRBD1. With 0 bases clipped from V and 6 bases from J, the junction kept 4 bases outside the gene matches. From germline, CDR1 is SGDLS and CDR2 YYNGEE. The CDR3 totals 15 residues. DNA of the CDR3: TGTGCCAGCAGCGTAGGGACAGGGCCGCCCGGGGAGCTGTTTTTT. It encodes CASSVGTGPPGELFF.

The chain links TRBV5-1 to TRBJ1-1, with a weak D call TRBD1 (5 bases). The CDR3 loop spans 13 amino acids. Germline values: CDR1 SGHRS, CDR2 YFSETQ. V was shortened by 4 bases and J by 5 bases, with 12 bases between the two germline ends. The CDR3 sequence is CASSPWGGTEAFF. DNA of the CDR3: TGCGCCAGCAGCCCCTGGGGGGGGACTGAAGCTTTCTTT.

This sequence joins TRBV2 and TRBJ2-5, with 13 bases lining up with TRBD2. The length of the CDR3 is 17 residues. J was trimmed by 0 bases and V by 5 bases; bases with no gene match: 6. CDR1 is SNHLY, CDR2 FYNNEI, per germline. The CDR3: CASSRLAGGANQETQYF. The DNA of the CDR3 is TGTGCCAGCAGTCGACTAGCGGGGGGAGCCAACCAAGAGACCCAGTACTTC.